The 22 T cell receptor beta chains below were found in one sample sequenced in a study of blood T cell repertoires in COVID-19. Profiled with immunoSEQ multiplex PCR; TCRdb holds only in-frame clones, not every one. The repertoire holds approximately 400,000 clones, about 87% seen once, with around 1.3% in the top ten. The sample was PBMCs or T cells enriched from blood (not recorded which). The source of these receptors is a man aged 25-40 years who had recovered from COVID-19.

This chain connects TRBV5-1 to TRBJ1-1; no reliable D call. This CDR3 is built from 14 residues. The germline V and J ends were trimmed by 0 bases and 0 bases, with 6 bases remaining between them. CDR1 is SGHRS, CDR2 YFSETQ, per germline. CDR3 sequence: CASSLDQMNTEAFF. Written as DNA, the CDR3 is TGCGCCAGCAGCTTGGATCAGATGAACACTGAAGCTTTCTTT.

This chain links TRBV27 with TRBJ1-3; 9 bases map to TRBD1. The J segment lost 6 bases and the V segment lost 6 bases, leaving 9 bases of the junction unmatched. This CDR3 is built from 15 residues. Germline CDR1 reads MNHEY; CDR2 reads SMNVEV (reference sequence). The CDR3 region is CASSKGGQGKNTIYF. CDR3 DNA sequence: TGTGCCAGCAGCAAGGGGGGACAGGGAAAAAACACCATATATTTT.

This chain connects TRBV6-5 to TRBJ1-3; no clear D. V lost 6 bases to trimming and J lost 0 bases, with 12 bases between them. Germline assignment: CDR1 MNHEY and CDR2 SVGAGI. The CDR3 extends over 15 amino acids. The CDR3, as DNA: TGTGCCAGCAGATCAGATCTCAACTCTGGAAACACCATATATTTT. This codes for CASRSDLNSGNTIYF.

J is TRBJ2-1 and V is TRBV5-1; 11 positions agree with TRBD2. Trimming cost V 1 base and J 12 bases; bases outside gene matches: 3. Germline assignment: CDR1 SGHRS and CDR2 YFSETQ. CDR3 size: 13 residues. The CDR3 DNA reads as TGCGCCAGCAGCTTGTCGCTAGCGGGGGGGCAGTTCTTC. Amino acid sequence: CASSLSLAGGQFF.

This chain connects TRBV7-3 to TRBJ1-1; D might be TRBD1 (5 bases). This CDR3 has 15 residues. CDR1 SGHTA and CDR2 FQGTGA come from the germline V gene. V shed 2 bases and J shed 0 bases, with 10 bases lying between them. The CDR3 nucleotides read TGTGCCAGCAGCTTACATGACAGTATGAACACTGAAGCTTTCTTT. Residues: CASSLHDSMNTEAFF.

This chain joins TRBV5-4 and TRBJ2-2; maybe TRBD2 (5 bases). Germline V gene data show CDR1 as SGHNT and CDR2 as YYREEE (reference sequence). Trimming removed 4 bases at V and 6 bases at J, with 13 bases between. The CDR3 spans 14 residues. CDR3 sequence: CASSPGVGAGELFF. The CDR3 DNA follows: TGTGCCAGCAGCCCCGGGGTCGGCGCCGGGGAGCTGTTTTTT.

This chain joins TRBV4-2 and TRBJ2-3; 7 nucleotides match TRBD2. V was clipped by 5 bases and J by 5 bases; unmatched bases: 10. CDR3 length equals 15 residues. Germline loops: CDR1 LGHNA, CDR2 YNFKEQ. The CDR3 protein is CASSGGGVGGDTQYF. CDR3 coding DNA: TGTGCCAGCAGCGGTGGGGGGGTTGGCGGAGATACGCAGTATTTT.

The rearrangement uses TRBV6-2 or TRBV6-3 and TRBJ2-2; TRBD1 aligns across 7 bases. The CDR3 runs to 17 residues. The germline gives CDR1 MNHEY, CDR2 SVGEGT. Trimming removed 2 bases from V and 3 bases from J; junction bases left unmatched: 9. The CDR3 here is CASSYPSDRFYTGELFF. The CDR3 DNA is TGTGCCAGCAGTTACCCATCGGACAGGTTCTACACCGGGGAGCTGTTTTTT.

The CDR3 DNA sequence: TGTGCCAGCAGCGTCGACAGGGCAGAGCCCCAGCATTTT. This gives the protein CASSVDRAEPQHF. The rearrangement links TRBV7-3 to TRBJ1-5; 7 bases align to TRBD1. V gave up 5 bases and J gave up 8 bases; unmatched junction bases: 6. The V gene's germline CDR1 is SGHTA and CDR2 FQGTGA. The CDR3 consists of 13 residues. Supplemented by reference TRBV7-3 and TRBJ1-5, the full variable domain reads GAGVSQTPSNKVTEKGKYVELRCDPISGHTALYWYRQSLGQGPEFLIYFQGTGAADDSGLPNDRFFAVRPEGSVSTLKIQRTERGDSAVYLCASSVDRAEPQHFGDGTRLSIL.

This clone has a single count. V usage is TRBV10-1 and J usage is TRBJ2-3, with a tentative D call TRBD1 (6 bases). The CDR3 extends over 13 amino acids. The V and J ends lost 2 bases and 7 bases respectively, with 10 bases between them. CDR1 and CDR2 from the germline V gene are WNHNN and SYGVQD (reference sequence). This CDR3 reads CASSEGGSYTQYF. Here the CDR3 DNA reads TGCGCCAGCAGTGAGGGGGGCAGTTATACGCAGTATTTT.

This sequence joins TRBV19 and TRBJ1-3; D is uncertain. CDR3 length: 14 residues. In germline, CDR1 is LNHDA, CDR2 SQIVND (reference sequence). Trimming shortened V by 3 bases and J by 2 bases, and 8 bases separated the two germline ends. The CDR3 region is CASSIGVPGNTIYF. The CDR3 nucleotides are TGTGCCAGTAGTATCGGGGTTCCTGGAAACACCATATATTTT.

This rearrangement joins TRBV19 to TRBJ1-6; D gene ambiguous. The CDR3 has 13 residues. Trimming pared 3 bases from V and 10 bases from J, leaving 10 bases between. Germline CDR1 is LNHDA and CDR2 is SQIVND (reference sequence). The CDR3 coding sequence is TGTGCCAGTAGTATGGCGACTGGATCACCCCTCCACTTT. Its protein product is CASSMATGSPLHF.

The chain employs TRBV3-1 (or the pseudogene TRBV3-2) and TRBJ1-6, with D possibly TRBD1 on 6 matching bases. The CDR3 is 14 residues long. Germline V gene data show CDR1 as LGHDT and CDR2 as YNNKEL (reference sequence). The V end was cut by 2 bases, the J end by 10 bases, with 12 bases between. This chain's CDR3 is CASSQRDKESPLHF. CDR3 coding DNA: TGTGCCAGCAGCCAACGGGACAAAGAATCACCCCTCCACTTT.

The rearrangement uses TRBV7-2 and TRBJ1-5, with 9 bases lining up with TRBD1. The CDR3 is made up of 15 amino acids. J gave up 4 bases and V 4 bases, and 5 bases lay outside the gene matches. Germline V gene sequence: CDR1 SGHTA, CDR2 FQGNSA. CDR3 sequence: CASSSGQGRNQPQHF. The DNA of the CDR3 is TGTGCCAGCAGCTCCGGACAGGGGCGAAATCAGCCCCAGCATTTT.

The chain couples TRBV7-9 to TRBJ1-5; weak D call: TRBD1 (6 bases). Germline V gene lookup returns CDR1 SEHNR and CDR2 FQNEAQ (reference sequence). V was shortened by 4 bases and J by 2 bases, with 15 bases between the two germline ends. The CDR3 contains 16 residues. The CDR3 DNA reads TGTGCCAGCAGCTGGGGAGGGGGAGAACGCAATCAGCCCCAGCATTTT. The encoded protein is CASSWGGGERNQPQHF.

The V gene is TRBV9, the J gene TRBJ2-3; possible D gene TRBD2, 7 bases. The CDR3 extends over 15 amino acids. The germline V and J ends were trimmed by 3 bases and 3 bases, with 14 bases remaining between them. Germline V gene sequence: CDR1 SGDLS, CDR2 YYNGEE. CDR3 sequence reads: CASSDQGRGTDTQYF. CDR3 in DNA: TGTGCCAGCAGCGACCAGGGGAGGGGGACAGATACGCAGTATTTT.

The chain is built from TRBV4-1 and TRBJ2-2; 9 nucleotides agree with TRBD2. This CDR3 comprises 17 residues. Germline CDR1 MGHRA, CDR2 YSYEKL. With 1 base clipped from V and 6 bases from J, the junction kept 9 bases outside the gene matches. The CDR3 bases are TGCGCCAGCAGCCAAGCCGGAACTAGCGGGTACGCCGGGGAGCTGTTTTTT. Its translation is CASSQAGTSGYAGELFF.

The gene calls are TRBV6-9 and TRBJ2-3; 8 bases are shared with TRBD1. Germline CDR1 is MNHGY and CDR2 is SVAAGI. Trimming cost V 4 bases and J 8 bases; bases outside gene matches: 2. The CDR3 is 12 amino acids. The CDR3 protein is CASSSTGGTQYF. The CDR3 nucleotides read TGTGCCAGCAGTTCTACAGGGGGTACGCAGTATTTT.

The J gene is TRBJ2-7, the V gene TRBV10-3, with 7 bases matching TRBD1. This CDR3 comprises 11 residues. Germline V lookup: CDR1 ENHRY, CDR2 SYGVKD. V trimming: 6 bases; J trimming: 7 bases; junction bases outside the gene matches: 3. CDR3 residues: CAISKGQEQYF. The CDR3 DNA reads as TGTGCCATCAGCAAGGGACAGGAGCAGTACTTC.

Here the CDR3 reads CASSDTGNQPQHF. The CDR3, as DNA: TGTGCCAGCAGCGATACAGGCAATCAGCCCCAGCATTTT. The chain joins TRBV9 to TRBJ1-5; D is ambiguous. CDR3 length equals 13 residues. Germline V gene sequence: CDR1 SGDLS, CDR2 YYNGEE. Deletions cut 3 bases from V and 2 bases from J, with 6 bases between.

The genes are TRBV7-9 and TRBJ2-7; TRBD2 is a possible D gene (5 bases). The V gene lost 1 base and the J gene lost 4 bases, with 26 bases spanning the gap. The CDR3 consists of 19 residues. Germline CDR1 SEHNR, CDR2 FQNEAQ (reference sequence). CDR3 nucleotide sequence: TGTGCCAGCAGCTTAGTTACGTGGGATTTGAGTCCCGGCGGGTACGAGCAGTACTTC. This translates into CASSLVTWDLSPGGYEQYF.

This chain links TRBV19 with TRBJ2-5, with 15 bases that match TRBD2. Germline V lookup: CDR1 LNHDA, CDR2 SQIVND (reference sequence). CDR3 length: 14 residues. Trimming took 7 bases from V and 4 from J; bases not matched to a gene: 1. In DNA form, the CDR3 reads TGTGCCAGTACGGGACTAGCGGGGGGAGAGACCCAGTACTTC. As protein: CASTGLAGGETQYF.